The rows below give T cell receptor beta chains drawn from one sample of a study of regulatory and conventional T cells in RAG deficiency. Sequenced by immunoSEQ multiplex PCR; TCRdb stores in-frame clones only, minus some. The table records approximately 48,000 clones, more than 80% of them present only once. The same sample was also used in a study of regulatory T cells.

The sequencing input was CD4+ effector T cells sorted from blood. Receptor source: a human donor in good health. The CDR3 runs from the conserved cysteine through the conserved F or W. Fields, in order: clone size, J gene, V gene, D gene, CDR3 DNA, CDR3 protein. A D gene is named only where the DNA matches it firmly. Only some rows state a clone size, as once, few, many or a class for expanded clones.

clone_size: once
j_call: TRBJ2-2
v_call: TRBV9
d_call: .
cdr3_nt: TGTGCCAGCAGTCCTCTTGCCGCGGGGGCCCACACCGGGGAGCTGTTTTTT
cdr3_aa: CASSPLAAGAHTGELFF

clone_size: .
j_call: TRBJ2-4
v_call: TRBV2
d_call: .
cdr3_nt: TGTGCCAGCAGTGGAGATGGAAAAGGGGCCAAAAACATTCAGTACTTC
cdr3_aa: CASSGDGKGAKNIQYF

clone_size: once
j_call: TRBJ2-7
v_call: TRBV11-2
d_call: TRBD1
cdr3_nt: TGTGCCAGCACCAGGGGGATCTACGAGCAGTACTTC
cdr3_aa: CASTRGIYEQYF

clone_size: .
j_call: TRBJ2-3
v_call: TRBV6-1
d_call: .
cdr3_nt: TGTGCCAGCAGTGTGGGGGACCTGCCAGATACGCAGTATTTT
cdr3_aa: CASSVGDLPDTQYF

clone_size: .
j_call: TRBJ2-7
v_call: TRBV18
d_call: .
cdr3_nt: TGTGCCAGCTCACCGCGGGACAGCTCCTACGAGCAGTACTTC
cdr3_aa: CASSPRDSSYEQYF

clone_size: .
j_call: TRBJ1-1
v_call: TRBV5-4
d_call: .
cdr3_nt: TGTGCCAGCAGCTTGGGGGCAGAGAACACTGAAGCTTTCTTT
cdr3_aa: CASSLGAENTEAFF

clone_size: .
j_call: TRBJ1-4
v_call: TRBV7-9
d_call: .
cdr3_nt: TGTGCCAGCAGCCAGCGACAGGCCCTTAATGAAAAACTGTTTTTT
cdr3_aa: CASSQRQALNEKLFF

clone_size: .
j_call: TRBJ2-1
v_call: TRBV9
d_call: .
cdr3_nt: TGTGCCAGCGCAAGGACTCGCTCCTACAATGAGCAGTTCTTC
cdr3_aa: CASARTRSYNEQFF

clone_size: .
j_call: TRBJ1-1
v_call: TRBV11-2
d_call: TRBD1
cdr3_nt: TGTGCCAGCAGCCTACAGGGGGCCGGAACTGAAGCTTTCTTT
cdr3_aa: CASSLQGAGTEAFF

clone_size: .
j_call: TRBJ2-5
v_call: TRBV7-2
d_call: .
cdr3_nt: TGTGCCAGCAGCTTTTTAGAGACCCAGTACTTC
cdr3_aa: CASSFLETQYF

clone_size: .
j_call: TRBJ1-6
v_call: TRBV19
d_call: TRBD1
cdr3_nt: TGTGCCAGTAGTATCTGGGACAGCGAAAATAATTCACCCCTCCACTTT
cdr3_aa: CASSIWDSENNSPLHF

clone_size: .
j_call: TRBJ2-7
v_call: TRBV2
d_call: TRBD1
cdr3_nt: TGTGCCAGCAGCCTACAGGGGGCCACCTACGAGCAGTACTTC
cdr3_aa: CASSLQGATYEQYF

clone_size: .
j_call: TRBJ1-4
v_call: TRBV28
d_call: .
cdr3_nt: TGTGCCAGCAGAAATTTTCCGGGACGGGGAGGGGAAAAACTGTTTTTT
cdr3_aa: CASRNFPGRGGEKLFF

clone_size: .
j_call: TRBJ1-2
v_call: TRBV28
d_call: TRBD1
cdr3_nt: TGTGCCAGCAGTTCCGGGGGACAGTTCCTTACTACGTCCGGCTACACCTTC
cdr3_aa: CASSSGGQFLTTSGYTF

clone_size: .
j_call: TRBJ1-2
v_call: TRBV7-3
d_call: .
cdr3_nt: TGTGCCAGCAGCCCCCGCGTGGAGGATGGCTACACCTTC
cdr3_aa: CASSPRVEDGYTF

clone_size: few
j_call: TRBJ1-3
v_call: TRBV19
d_call: .
cdr3_nt: TGTGCCAGTAGTACCTTCAGCCGGGGGGCCAGTGGAAACACCATATATTTT
cdr3_aa: CASSTFSRGASGNTIYF

clone_size: .
j_call: TRBJ1-5
v_call: TRBV7-2
d_call: .
cdr3_nt: TGTGCCAGCAGCCCCCGCAGTCAACCGAGCCCCCAGCATTTT
cdr3_aa: CASSPRSQPSPQHF

clone_size: .
j_call: TRBJ2-7
v_call: TRBV20-1
d_call: .
cdr3_nt: TGCAGTGCTAGTAAGGCATACGAGCAGTACTTC
cdr3_aa: CSASKAYEQYF

clone_size: .
j_call: TRBJ1-1
v_call: TRBV2
d_call: .
cdr3_nt: TGTGCCAGCAGTGAGTTACCGAACACTGAAGCTTTCTTT
cdr3_aa: CASSELPNTEAFF

clone_size: .
j_call: TRBJ1-6
v_call: TRBV9
d_call: .
cdr3_nt: TGTGCCAGCAGCGAAACGGGGAATTCACCCCTCCACTTT
cdr3_aa: CASSETGNSPLHF

clone_size: .
j_call: TRBJ1-1
v_call: TRBV7-9
d_call: .
cdr3_nt: TGTGCCAGCAGCCTTTCCCTGAACACTGAAGCTTTCTTT
cdr3_aa: CASSLSLNTEAFF

clone_size: .
j_call: TRBJ2-5
v_call: TRBV12-5
d_call: .
cdr3_nt: TGTGCTAGTGGTTCGCGCCCCCTCCAAGAGACCCAGTACTTC
cdr3_aa: CASGSRPLQETQYF

clone_size: .
j_call: TRBJ1-6
v_call: TRBV5-1
d_call: TRBD1
cdr3_nt: TGCGCCAGCAGCTTGTTGGGTCAGGGGGAGGGTTCACCCCTCCACTTT
cdr3_aa: CASSLLGQGEGSPLHF

clone_size: .
j_call: TRBJ1-2
v_call: TRBV6-5
d_call: TRBD1
cdr3_nt: TGTGCCACCGGCGTCGACAGGGGGAAAAGCTACACCTTC
cdr3_aa: CATGVDRGKSYTF

clone_size: .
j_call: TRBJ2-7
v_call: TRBV7-9
d_call: .
cdr3_nt: TGTGCCAGCAGCCCCCTGGGACCCGAGCAGTACTTC
cdr3_aa: CASSPLGPEQYF

clone_size: .
j_call: TRBJ2-7
v_call: TRBV11-3
d_call: TRBD2
cdr3_nt: TGTGCCAGCAGCTTAACCACTAGCGGGAGGGCCATATCCTACGAGCAGTACTTC
cdr3_aa: CASSLTTSGRAISYEQYF

clone_size: .
j_call: TRBJ2-5
v_call: TRBV13
d_call: TRBD2
cdr3_nt: TGTGCCAGCAGCCCGGGACTAGCGGAGCCCGGGGAGGAGACCCAGTACTTC
cdr3_aa: CASSPGLAEPGEETQYF

clone_size: .
j_call: TRBJ1-6
v_call: TRBV5-8
d_call: .
cdr3_nt: TGTGCCAGCAGCTTCCAGGGGTTTATTTCACCCCTCCACTTT
cdr3_aa: CASSFQGFISPLHF

clone_size: once
j_call: TRBJ2-7
v_call: TRBV28
d_call: TRBD1
cdr3_nt: TGCGCCAGCAGAGGCAGGGGGAGAACCTACGAGCAGTACTTC
cdr3_aa: CASRGRGRTYEQYF

clone_size: once
j_call: TRBJ2-7
v_call: TRBV5-1
d_call: TRBD1
cdr3_nt: TGTGCCAGCAGCTGGGGACAGGGTCACGAGCAGTACTTC
cdr3_aa: CASSWGQGHEQYF

clone_size: .
j_call: TRBJ2-7
v_call: TRBV6-9
d_call: TRBD2
cdr3_nt: TGTGCCGCGGGGGACTACGAGCAGTACTTC
cdr3_aa: CAAGDYEQYF

clone_size: few
j_call: TRBJ2-7
v_call: TRBV14
d_call: .
cdr3_nt: TGTGCCAGCAGCGTACAGGGATGGCAGCGGCAGTACTTC
cdr3_aa: CASSVQGWQRQYF

clone_size: .
j_call: TRBJ1-2
v_call: TRBV7-2
d_call: .
cdr3_nt: TGTGCCAGCAGCTTCAGGCTCAATTCGGTGGGTAACTATGGCTACACCTTC
cdr3_aa: CASSFRLNSVGNYGYTF

clone_size: .
j_call: TRBJ1-3
v_call: TRBV30
d_call: TRBD1
cdr3_nt: TGTGCCTGGATCGGGACAGGGTCTGGAAACACCATATATTTT
cdr3_aa: CAWIGTGSGNTIYF

clone_size: .
j_call: TRBJ2-3
v_call: TRBV2
d_call: TRBD1
cdr3_nt: TGTGCCAGCAGGGAGGACAGGGCCCCAACAGATACGCAGTATTTT
cdr3_aa: CASREDRAPTDTQYF

clone_size: .
j_call: TRBJ2-5
v_call: TRBV9
d_call: TRBD2
cdr3_nt: TGTGCCAGCAGCTTACCGGGACTAGCGGGAGGCGGGCGGGAGACCCAGTACTTC
cdr3_aa: CASSLPGLAGGGRETQYF

clone_size: few
j_call: TRBJ1-1
v_call: TRBV19
d_call: TRBD1
cdr3_nt: TGTGCCAGTAGTATTTGGACAGGGCAAAACACTGAAGCTTTCTTT
cdr3_aa: CASSIWTGQNTEAFF

clone_size: .
j_call: TRBJ1-1
v_call: TRBV6-5
d_call: TRBD1
cdr3_nt: TGTGCCAGCAGTGACAGGGGAGCTTTCTTT
cdr3_aa: CASSDRGAFF

clone_size: .
j_call: TRBJ2-7
v_call: TRBV4-1
d_call: .
cdr3_nt: TGCGCCAGCAGCCAAGCGCTGGCGGCGGGGCTCGACGAGCAGTACTTC
cdr3_aa: CASSQALAAGLDEQYF

clone_size: .
j_call: TRBJ1-2
v_call: TRBV6-1
d_call: TRBD1
cdr3_nt: TGTGCCAGCAGTGGACAGGGGAGCTATGGCTACACCTTC
cdr3_aa: CASSGQGSYGYTF

clone_size: once
j_call: TRBJ2-5
v_call: TRBV5-1
d_call: TRBD1
cdr3_nt: TGCGCCAGCACCAGACAGGGGGCACAAGAGACCCAGTACTTC
cdr3_aa: CASTRQGAQETQYF

clone_size: .
j_call: TRBJ2-5
v_call: TRBV6-6
d_call: .
cdr3_nt: TGTGCCAGCAGTTACTCGGGCAGAACCCAAGAGACCCAGTACTTC
cdr3_aa: CASSYSGRTQETQYF

clone_size: .
j_call: TRBJ2-7
v_call: TRBV7-8
d_call: .
cdr3_nt: TGTGCCAGCAGCTTATCTTCGATTGGTATATGGGAGCAGTACTTC
cdr3_aa: CASSLSSIGIWEQYF

clone_size: .
j_call: TRBJ1-1
v_call: TRBV28
d_call: TRBD1
cdr3_nt: TGTGCCAGCATAGGGGGCGTCGCTGAAGCTTTCTTT
cdr3_aa: CASIGGVAEAFF

clone_size: .
j_call: TRBJ2-3
v_call: TRBV6-1
d_call: .
cdr3_nt: TGTGCCAGCGAGCGCCAGGGGCTCGATACGCAGTATTTT
cdr3_aa: CASERQGLDTQYF

clone_size: .
j_call: TRBJ2-2
v_call: TRBV7-9
d_call: .
cdr3_nt: TGTGCCAGCAGCCCTTCTAACACCGGGGAGCTGTTTTTT
cdr3_aa: CASSPSNTGELFF

clone_size: .
j_call: TRBJ1-1
v_call: TRBV11-1
d_call: .
cdr3_nt: TGTGCCAGCAGCCTGGGATTGAACACTGAAGCTTTCTTT
cdr3_aa: CASSLGLNTEAFF